This T cell receptor (beta chain) was profiled in a study of cytomegalovirus exposure and HLA in healthy donors. Study-level background: When 350 to 500 donors were genotyped, about 81% of them were found to fall in the Caucasian-associated ancestry cluster. Study-level findings and limits: Follow-up analysis found HLA locus-dependent TCR association rates, highest for DRB1 and lowest for HLA-C. The authors enumerated over 150 TCR beta chains as linked to cytomegalovirus.

A multiplex PCR was run with 60 Vbeta primers and 13 Jbeta primers. Here immunoSEQ multiplex PCR was the method, and the copy in TCRdb shows in-frame clones only, minus some. The sample lists approximately 220,000 clones; 82% were seen once. The CDR3 has 15 residues. V shed 6 bases and J 5 bases; nucleotides not matched to a gene: 10. CDR1 KGHSH and CDR2 LQKENI come from the germline V gene. Concerning this clone itself: Its antigen remains unidentified.

This sequence was found in a man aged 35 to 55 in good health and CMV-seropositive. This chain connects TRBV18 to TRBJ1-1, with 9 bases aligning to TRBD1. The specimen sequenced was PBMCs. This chain's CDR3 is CASSPWTGEGTEAFF. The CDR3 bases are TGTGCCAGCTCCCCTTGGACAGGGGAAGGGACTGAAGCTTTCTTT.